One sample yielded the 14 T cell receptor beta chains listed below, sequenced in a study of T cells in Graves' hyperthyroidism and ophthalmopathy. TCR beta CDR3 sequences were amplified from RNA transcripts. A first-round RT-PCR of the TCR CDR3 used the HTBI primer set. TCRdb passed the multiplex PCR reads through MiXCR, listing each CDR3 protein once. This table holds around 420,000 distinct CDR3 sequences, roughly an eighth found once. Sequenced sample: blood. These receptors originate from a woman between 18 and 30 years old with Graves' hyperthyroidism.

This clonotype was observed at least ten times. The chain links TRBV20-1 to TRBJ2-3, with TRBD2 matching over 9 bases. This CDR3 comprises 14 residues. Germline CDR1 and CDR2: DFQATT and SNEGSKA (reference sequence). Unmatched junction bases numbered 4, after V lost 6 bases and J lost 0 bases. The CDR3 here is CSAPTSGSTDTQYF. CDR3 nucleotide sequence: TGCAGTGCCCCAACTAGCGGGAGCACAGATACGCAGTATTTT.

The gene calls are TRBV6-2 or TRBV6-3 and TRBJ2-1, with TRBD2 matching over 7 bases. J lost 0 bases, V lost 5 bases, and 4 bases had no gene match. Germline CDR1 is MNHEY and CDR2 is SVGEGT. This CDR3 is built from 15 residues. CDR3 sequence: CASSSGVSSYNEQFF. The CDR3 DNA follows: TGTGCCAGCAGTAGCGGGGTTAGCTCCTACAATGAGCAGTTCTTC.

V is TRBV5-1 and J is TRBJ2-4; 7 positions match TRBD2. This CDR3 is built from 13 residues. The trim removed 5 bases at V and 7 bases at J, leaving 6 bases unmatched. Germline CDR1 and CDR2: SGHRS and YFSETQ. The CDR3 bases are TGCGCCAGCAGACCCCTGGGGGGGAACATTCAGTACTTC. Protein: CASRPLGGNIQYF.

This clonotype was counted at least ten times. The gene calls are TRBV10-3 and TRBJ2-5; D possibly matches TRBD1 or TRBD2 (5 bases each). The CDR3 sequence is 14 residues long. In germline, CDR1 is ENHRY, CDR2 SYGVKD. The V and J ends lost 4 bases and 1 base respectively, with 10 bases between them. CDR3 loop: CAISATGTQETQYF. The CDR3 DNA reads as TGTGCCATCAGTGCTACCGGGACCCAAGAGACCCAGTACTTC.

The rearrangement links TRBV30 to TRBJ1-4; no reliable D call. V was cut by 2 bases and J by 8 bases, with 18 bases left in between. CDR1 is GTSNPN, CDR2 SVGIG, per germline (reference sequence). The CDR3 runs to 15 residues. CDR3 loop: CAWSNPGLKGEKLFF. CDR3 coding DNA: TGTGCCTGGAGTAACCCAGGCCTAAAAGGGGAAAAACTGTTTTTT.

This clonotype was seen ten or more times. The chain uses TRBV20-1 and TRBJ1-5, with TRBD1 identical over 7 bases. V lost 3 bases to trimming and J lost 4 bases; unmatched junction nucleotides: 6. The V gene's germline CDR1 is DFQATT and CDR2 SNEGSKA (reference sequence). The CDR3 is 14 amino acids. CDR3 sequence (DNA): TGCAGTGCTAGGGAAGACAGGGAGAATCAGCCCCAGCATTTT. This encodes CSAREDRENQPQHF.

This clonotype was found many times. The chain is built from TRBV28 and TRBJ2-7; the D gene could be TRBD1 or TRBD2 (5 bases each). Germline V CDR1 and CDR2: MDHEN, SYDVKM. Trimming shortened V by 8 bases and J by 2 bases, and 13 bases separated the two germline ends. CDR3 length: 13 amino acids. The CDR3 DNA reads TGTGCCAGCCGGCTTTTGGGGGCCTACGAGCAGTACTTC. The encoded protein is CASRLLGAYEQYF. Based on the CDR3 plus reference TRBV28 and TRBJ2-7, the full variable domain is DVKVTQSSRYLVKRTGEKVFLECVQDMDHENMFWYRQDPGLGLRLIYFSYDVKMKEKGDIPEGYSVSREKKERFSLILESASTNQTSMYLCASRLLGAYEQYFGPGTRLTVT.

This rearrangement joins TRBV4-1 to TRBJ2-2; 9 nucleotides match TRBD1. Germline V gene lookup returns CDR1 MGHRA and CDR2 YSYEKL. This CDR3 has 16 amino acids. Trimming took 1 base from V and 3 from J; bases not matched to a gene: 3. CDR3 sequence: CASSQVRTGDTGELFF. The DNA for the CDR3 is TGCGCCAGCAGCCAAGTCCGGACAGGGGACACCGGGGAGCTGTTTTTT.

This clonotype has only a few counts. This CDR3 fails to terminate in the conserved phenylalanine or tryptophan, so it likely reflects a read error. V is TRBV28 and J is TRBJ1-1; a possible D gene is TRBD1 (6 bases). Germline V gene data show CDR1 as MDHEN and CDR2 as SYDVKM. The CDR3 spans 14 residues. Trimming took 8 bases from V and 4 from J, leaving 17 bases between them. CDR3 DNA: TGTGCCAGCGGAAATCAGGGGTTGAGCACTGAAGCTTTCTCT. It codes for CASGNQGLSTEAFS.

This clonotype was recorded many times. This chain connects TRBV12-3 or TRBV12-4 to TRBJ1-1, with D unclear. Trimming removed 5 bases from V and 0 bases from J, with 13 bases in between. CDR3 length equals 15 residues. CDR3 loop: CASSPLGGMNTEAFF. In DNA form, the CDR3 reads TGTGCCAGCAGTCCCCTCGGAGGTATGAACACTGAAGCTTTCTTT.

This clonotype was seen repeatedly, ten times or more. This sequence joins TRBV7-2 and TRBJ1-2; D is unclear. The germline V gene encodes CDR1 SGHTA and CDR2 FQGNSA. This CDR3 is built from 15 residues. The V gene lost 4 bases and the J gene lost 2 bases, with 14 bases spanning the gap. CDR3 in amino acids: CASSYSAAANYGYTF. As DNA, the CDR3 is TGTGCCAGCAGCTACTCAGCCGCCGCGAACTATGGCTACACCTTC.

This clonotype was picked up a small number of times. Sequence at one end of the junction differs from germline and may be a read error. The chain combines TRBV20-1 with TRBJ2-4, with a weak D call TRBD1 (6 bases). The CDR3 has 13 residues. In germline, CDR1 is DFQATT, CDR2 SNEGSKA (reference sequence). CDR3 sequence: CSARGQSGNIQYF. The CDR3 nucleotides are TGCAGTGCGAGAGGACAGAGTGGAAACATTCAGTACTTC.

As to this clonotype: This may be a read error: a much more frequent sequence differs by one nucleotide. This CDR3 reads CASSSLGSGRAGDEQFF. The CDR3, as DNA: TGTGCCAGCAGTTCATTGGGTAGCGGGAGGGCCGGAGATGAGCAGTTCTTC. The rearrangement uses TRBV27 and TRBJ2-1; 11 bases are shared with TRBD2. Germline V gene data show CDR1 as MNHEY and CDR2 as SMNVEV (reference sequence). The junction had 13 bases not matched to a gene; V was cut back by 4 bases and J by 8 bases. The CDR3 runs to 17 residues.

This clonotype was counted ten times or more. The gene calls are TRBV12-3 or TRBV12-4 and TRBJ2-1; a possible D gene is TRBD2 (6 bases). This CDR3 region has 16 residues. The V gene lost 5 bases and the J gene lost 5 bases, with 19 bases spanning the gap. The CDR3 sequence is CASSLITGLGDNEQFF. The CDR3 DNA reads TGTGCCAGCAGTCTAATAACGGGACTGGGCGACAATGAGCAGTTCTTC.